The T cell receptor beta chain described here comes from a study of T cells after yellow fever vaccination. Study as a whole: The fractions with low cell numbers were processed using SMART-Seq v4 Ultra Low Input.

Each CDR3 protein is one row after TCRdb ran MiXCR on the 5' RACE reads. This repertoire shows about 500,000 distinct CDR3 sequences, 17% found once; its top ten account for around 15%. Study results and limitations: Though it reached lower strength, the secondary response hit its peak faster, day 5 versus 15. Booster samples showed a return of most primary-vaccination clones (roughly 96% CD4, 70% to 90% CD8).

Regarding this clonotype: Its target is not known. A read error may be the cause here, since a much bigger clone is one base away.

CDR3 size: 14 residues. Trimming at V came to 3 bases and at J to 4 bases, leaving 3 bases not matched to a gene. Germline V CDR1 and CDR2: SGHDT, YYEEEE. The origin of this receptor is a man younger than 30 who received the YFV17D yellow fever vaccine. This sample comprised PBMCs, obtained about 5 days after the first yellow fever vaccination. V is TRBV5-6 and J is TRBJ1-2; 10 bases agree with TRBD1. The CDR3 loop is CASSWGQGSYGYTF. The CDR3 DNA reads TGTGCCAGCAGCTGGGGACAGGGGAGCTATGGCTACACCTTC.